This T cell receptor beta chain derives from a study of STAT3 mutations in large granular lymphocyte leukemia. TCRdb keeps only in-frame clones here, not all; method: immunoSEQ multiplex PCR. This table holds 9,500 to 15,000 clones, 60% to 85% found once. Trimming shortened V by 2 bases and J by 0 bases, and 10 bases separated the two germline ends. CDR3 length: 15 residues. Germline CDR1 and CDR2: SGHRS and YFSETQ. The study, taken as a whole, reports: In several patients, dominant TCR clone burden exceeded STAT3 mutant burden. In T-cell large granular lymphocyte leukemia, about half of patients showed multiple immunodominant subclonotypes. TCR clonotype switching after therapy occurred in 6 of 18 patients. Samples missed the first appearance of the clone.

Regarding this clone: Its specificity is not known.

The chain recombines TRBV5-1 with TRBJ2-3; D possibly corresponds to TRBD2 (6 bases). This TCR was recovered from a man aged 60-69 years with T-cell large granular lymphocyte leukemia. Some clones in this sample may be carry-over from other donors' samples. The sample taken for sequencing was peripheral blood mononuclear cells. CDR3 nucleotide sequence: TGCGCCAGCAGCTTATCTAGCGCTAGCACAGATACGCAGTATTTT. It is translated as CASSLSSASTDTQYF.